Listed here are 2 T cell receptor beta chains from one sample, sequenced in a study of PD-1 blockade in mismatch repair-deficient tumors. Repertoires were generated with immunoSEQ multiplex PCR, while TCRdb's copy carries only in-frame clones and drops some. Of approximately 100,000 clones detected, over 65% appear once; the ten largest clones hold around 5.8%. This specimen consisted of peripheral blood, obtained roughly eight months after starting pembrolizumab. The source is an adult with mismatch repair-deficient cancer.

The gene calls are TRBV5-1 and TRBJ2-6, with 15 nucleotides matching TRBD2. V was clipped by 4 bases and J by 0 bases; unmatched bases: 5. This CDR3 comprises 19 residues. Germline V gene lookup returns CDR1 SGHRS and CDR2 YFSETQ. CDR3 DNA sequence: TGCGCCAGCAGCCACGGACTAGCGGGAGGGGGCTCTGGGGCCAACGTCCTGACTTTC. It yields the protein CASSHGLAGGGSGANVLTF.

The chain has TRBV5-8 and TRBJ2-5, with D perhaps being TRBD1 or TRBD2 (5 bases each). Germline CDR1 is SGHTS and CDR2 is YDEGEE. The V end was cut by 3 bases, the J end by 3 bases, with 15 bases between. The length of the CDR3 is 15 residues. CDR3 sequence reads: CASSWDREKEETQYF. CDR3 DNA sequence: TGTGCCAGCAGCTGGGACCGGGAAAAGGAAGAGACCCAGTACTTC.